This T cell receptor beta chain was captured in a study of CD8 T cells in Susac syndrome. This clonotype was observed once. V lost 1 base and J lost 5, with 3 bases in between. Per germline, CDR1 MNHNS and CDR2 SASEGT. The CDR3 covers 12 residues. TCR beta sequencing covered blood CD8+ and CD4+ T cells. TEMRA cells were FACS-enriched and CD8+ and CD4+ T cells negatively isolated. RNA in amounts of about 0.45 to 1 ug was reverse transcribed with random hexamers. The amplification used immunoSEQ multiplex PCR on TCR beta CDR3; it spanned 54 Vbeta and 13 Jbeta. TCRdb re-called the immunoSEQ multiplex PCR reads through MiXCR, storing one row per CDR3 protein. The profile shows more than 90,000 distinct CDR3 sequences, 93% of them singletons.

This receptor was obtained from a human donor with multiple sclerosis. Sequenced material: CD4+ T cells from PBMCs. V gene TRBV6-1 combines with J gene TRBJ1-5, with unresolved D. CDR3 coding DNA: TGTGCCAGCAGTGAAGGGGATCAGCCCCAGCATTTT. Its translation: CASSEGDQPQHF.